Listed below are T cell receptor beta chains from one sample, sequenced in a study of cytomegalovirus exposure and HLA in healthy donors. TCRdb's table, derived via immunoSEQ multiplex PCR, lists solely in-frame clones and lacks some. The table includes some 140,000 clones, 75% to 90% detected once. The sequenced material came from PBMCs. These receptors all stem from a woman aged 25 to 39 in good health and CMV-seropositive. The CDR3 runs from the conserved cysteine through the conserved F or W. The order of the fields is CDR3 length, V gene, J gene, CDR3 protein.

CDR3 length: 16; V gene: TRBV5-4; J gene: TRBJ2-3; CDR3 protein: CASSQGLAAGTDTQYF
CDR3 length: 14; V gene: TRBV9; J gene: TRBJ1-4; CDR3 protein: CASSAGLTNEKLFF
CDR3 length: 14; V gene: TRBV6-5; J gene: TRBJ2-3; CDR3 protein: CASSPNGPTDTQYF
CDR3 length: 15; V gene: TRBV28; J gene: TRBJ1-6; CDR3 protein: CASSPEGQPNSPLHF
CDR3 length: 13; V gene: TRBV30; J gene: TRBJ1-1; CDR3 protein: CAWSLQGATEAFF
CDR3 length: 12; V gene: TRBV28; J gene: TRBJ2-7; CDR3 protein: CASSLAGYEQYF
CDR3 length: 15; V gene: TRBV11-2; J gene: TRBJ1-3; CDR3 protein: CASSTAGNSGNTIYF
CDR3 length: 16; V gene: TRBV7-9; J gene: TRBJ2-2; CDR3 protein: CASSFQPEGYTGELFF
CDR3 length: 13; V gene: TRBV5-1; J gene: TRBJ2-7; CDR3 protein: CASSSRQGGEQYF
CDR3 length: 14; V gene: TRBV6-5; J gene: TRBJ1-1; CDR3 protein: CASRPLQGNIEAFF
CDR3 length: 14; V gene: TRBV10-3; J gene: TRBJ1-1; CDR3 protein: CAITEGLAPTEAFF
CDR3 length: 13; V gene: TRBV2; J gene: TRBJ1-5; CDR3 protein: CASSEEGNQPQHF
CDR3 length: 15; V gene: TRBV11-2; J gene: TRBJ2-7; CDR3 protein: CASSPDAGTPYEQYF
CDR3 length: 13; V gene: TRBV7-9; J gene: TRBJ2-5; CDR3 protein: CASSLGQDETQYF
CDR3 length: 14; V gene: TRBV5-6; J gene: TRBJ1-4; CDR3 protein: CASSLFGDNEKLFF
CDR3 length: 15; V gene: TRBV28; J gene: TRBJ2-5; CDR3 protein: CASSPWTGVQETQYF
CDR3 length: 14; V gene: TRBV6-1; J gene: TRBJ1-2; CDR3 protein: CASSESLTGYGYTF
CDR3 length: 16; V gene: TRBV9; J gene: TRBJ1-2; CDR3 protein: CASSPGGRGWDYGYTF
CDR3 length: 15; V gene: TRBV28; J gene: TRBJ2-7; CDR3 protein: CASSHSGGSTGEQYF
CDR3 length: 14; V gene: TRBV29-1; J gene: TRBJ2-3; CDR3 protein: CSVEVRGITDTQYF
CDR3 length: 13; V gene: TRBV5-1; J gene: TRBJ2-7; CDR3 protein: CASSLDRNYEQYF
CDR3 length: 12; V gene: TRBV5-1; J gene: TRBJ2-3; CDR3 protein: CASSLGRDTQYF
CDR3 length: 13; V gene: TRBV10-3; J gene: TRBJ1-2; CDR3 protein: CAISPRDSYGYTF
CDR3 length: 13; V gene: TRBV27; J gene: TRBJ2-1; CDR3 protein: CASSPPWATEQFF
CDR3 length: 17; V gene: TRBV27; J gene: TRBJ2-1; CDR3 protein: CASSLPGLAVSRGEQFF
CDR3 length: 16; V gene: TRBV5-1; J gene: TRBJ2-2; CDR3 protein: CASSLVGASNTGELFF
CDR3 length: 12; V gene: TRBV23-1; J gene: TRBJ1-1; CDR3 protein: CPVSGRTPEAFF
CDR3 length: 13; V gene: TRBV7-2; J gene: TRBJ2-3; CDR3 protein: CASSLGDYNTQYF
CDR3 length: 15; V gene: TRBV9; J gene: TRBJ2-7; CDR3 protein: CASSVAWTSDYEQYF
CDR3 length: 16; V gene: TRBV7-9; J gene: TRBJ2-2; CDR3 protein: CASSLVGQGKAGELFF
CDR3 length: 15; V gene: TRBV9; J gene: TRBJ2-7; CDR3 protein: CASSVGASGGYEQYF
CDR3 length: 17; V gene: TRBV19; J gene: TRBJ2-1; CDR3 protein: CASSWVPTGTSYNEQFF
CDR3 length: 16; V gene: TRBV7-9; J gene: TRBJ2-5; CDR3 protein: CASSYPTPGNQETQYF
CDR3 length: 15; V gene: TRBV5-6; J gene: TRBJ2-1; CDR3 protein: CASRKQGASYNEQFF
CDR3 length: 15; V gene: TRBV30; J gene: TRBJ2-2; CDR3 protein: CAWSVTNLNTGELFF
CDR3 length: 15; V gene: TRBV4-1; J gene: TRBJ2-1; CDR3 protein: CASSQMSSGYNEQFF
CDR3 length: 13; V gene: TRBV7-9; J gene: TRBJ1-1; CDR3 protein: CASSLLQERTAFF
CDR3 length: 16; V gene: TRBV5-1; J gene: NA; CDR3 protein: CASSDLLAGGSYEQYF
CDR3 length: 14; V gene: TRBV6-1; J gene: TRBJ1-3; CDR3 protein: CASSRDFSGNTIYF
CDR3 length: 15; V gene: TRBV19; J gene: TRBJ2-1; CDR3 protein: CASSIPEGAFYEQFF
CDR3 length: 12; V gene: TRBV6-6; J gene: TRBJ2-2; CDR3 protein: CASRPGAGELFF
CDR3 length: 13; V gene: TRBV4-2; J gene: TRBJ2-1; CDR3 protein: CASTWGLANEQFF
CDR3 length: 16; V gene: TRBV2; J gene: TRBJ2-3; CDR3 protein: CASSASSGGTTDTQYF
CDR3 length: 15; V gene: TRBV14; J gene: TRBJ1-2; CDR3 protein: CASSQQVAGQDGYTF
CDR3 length: 13; V gene: TRBV4-2; J gene: TRBJ2-7; CDR3 protein: CASSQDGGYEQYF
CDR3 length: 15; V gene: TRBV9; J gene: TRBJ1-4; CDR3 protein: CASSVSGGGYEKLFF
CDR3 length: 12; V gene: TRBV5-1; J gene: TRBJ1-5; CDR3 protein: CATTPPQSAQHF
CDR3 length: 15; V gene: TRBV6-1; J gene: TRBJ1-5; CDR3 protein: CASSIRQDSNQPQHF
CDR3 length: 17; V gene: TRBV28; J gene: TRBJ1-1; CDR3 protein: CASSILQGAEMNTEAFF
CDR3 length: 16; V gene: TRBV28; J gene: TRBJ2-2; CDR3 protein: CASSLLAGGGTGELFF
CDR3 length: 16; V gene: TRBV4-1; J gene: TRBJ2-4; CDR3 protein: CASSQVGRGAGNIQYF
CDR3 length: 15; V gene: TRBV28; J gene: TRBJ1-3; CDR3 protein: CASSSPGQEGNTIYF
CDR3 length: 13; V gene: TRBV10-3; J gene: TRBJ2-5; CDR3 protein: CAIKGEGQETQYF
CDR3 length: 12; V gene: TRBV28; J gene: TRBJ1-2; CDR3 protein: CASSLSGYGYTF
CDR3 length: 14; V gene: TRBV19; J gene: TRBJ1-3; CDR3 protein: CASRMTGSGNTIYF
CDR3 length: 13; V gene: TRBV19; J gene: TRBJ1-3; CDR3 protein: CATRRGAGNTIYF
CDR3 length: 13; V gene: TRBV7-9; J gene: TRBJ1-1; CDR3 protein: CASSLGGWAEAFF
CDR3 length: 15; V gene: TRBV4-2; J gene: TRBJ2-7; CDR3 protein: CASSPGLAELTGQYF
CDR3 length: 15; V gene: TRBV7-9; J gene: TRBJ1-2; CDR3 protein: CSSSLSIVKEEGYTF
CDR3 length: 13; V gene: TRBV10-3; J gene: TRBJ1-1; CDR3 protein: CAISVLVNTEAFF